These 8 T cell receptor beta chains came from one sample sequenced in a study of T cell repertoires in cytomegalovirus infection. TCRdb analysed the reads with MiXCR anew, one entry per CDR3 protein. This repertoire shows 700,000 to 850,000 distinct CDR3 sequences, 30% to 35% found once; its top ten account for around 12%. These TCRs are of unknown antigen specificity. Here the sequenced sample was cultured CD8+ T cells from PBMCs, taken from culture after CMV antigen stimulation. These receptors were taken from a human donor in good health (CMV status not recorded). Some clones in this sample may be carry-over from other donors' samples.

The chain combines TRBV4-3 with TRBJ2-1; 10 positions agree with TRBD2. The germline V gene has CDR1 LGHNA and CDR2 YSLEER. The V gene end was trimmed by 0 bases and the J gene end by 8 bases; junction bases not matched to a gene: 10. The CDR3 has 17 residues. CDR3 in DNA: TGCGCCAGCAGCCAAGATCGGAATAGCGGGGGGAGAGATGAGCAGTTCTTC. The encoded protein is CASSQDRNSGGRDEQFF.

The DNA for the CDR3 is TGTGCCAGCAGCCCCATAGCGGGGGATCTAGTCGAGCAGTACTTC. This translates into CASSPIAGDLVEQYF. This chain uses TRBV5-4 with TRBJ2-7; 9 nucleotides line up with TRBD2. The CDR3 consists of 15 residues. From germline, CDR1 is SGHNT and CDR2 YYREEE (reference sequence). V lost 4 bases, J lost 6 bases, and 11 bases stayed unmatched.

CDR3 in DNA: TGTGCCAGCAGCCCATACCTGGGAGGCCCTAAGGCCGAGCAGTACTTC. Residues: CASSPYLGGPKAEQYF. This chain connects TRBV5-8 to TRBJ2-7; D perhaps matches TRBD2 (6 bases). V lost 4 bases to trimming and J lost 6 bases, with 23 bases between them. The length of the CDR3 is 16 residues. Germline V lookup: CDR1 SGHTS, CDR2 YDEGEE.

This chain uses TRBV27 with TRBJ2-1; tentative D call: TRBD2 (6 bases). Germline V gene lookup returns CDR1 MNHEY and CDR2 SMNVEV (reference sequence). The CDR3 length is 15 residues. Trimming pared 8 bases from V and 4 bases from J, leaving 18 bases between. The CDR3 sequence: CASADGGGGYNEQFF. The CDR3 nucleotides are TGTGCCAGCGCTGATGGTGGGGGAGGTTACAATGAGCAGTTCTTC.

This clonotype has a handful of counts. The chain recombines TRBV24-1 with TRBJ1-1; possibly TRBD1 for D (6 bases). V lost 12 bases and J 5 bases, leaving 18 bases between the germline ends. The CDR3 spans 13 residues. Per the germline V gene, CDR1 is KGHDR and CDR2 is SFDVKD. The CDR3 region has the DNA TGTGCCCTCGGAGGGGGGGGGGAAACTGAAGCTTTCTTT. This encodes CALGGGGETEAFF.

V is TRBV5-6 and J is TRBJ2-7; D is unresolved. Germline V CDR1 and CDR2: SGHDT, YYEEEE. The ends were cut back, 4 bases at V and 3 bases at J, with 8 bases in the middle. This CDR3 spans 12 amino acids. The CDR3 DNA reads TGTGCCAGCAGCGGACCGGACTACGAGCAGTACTTC. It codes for CASSGPDYEQYF.

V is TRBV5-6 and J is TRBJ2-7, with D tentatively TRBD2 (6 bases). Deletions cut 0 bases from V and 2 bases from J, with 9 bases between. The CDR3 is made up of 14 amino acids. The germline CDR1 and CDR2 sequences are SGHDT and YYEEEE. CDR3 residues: CASSLGRTTYEQYV. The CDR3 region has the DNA TGTGCCAGCAGCTTGGGGAGGACTACCTACGAGCAGTACGTC.

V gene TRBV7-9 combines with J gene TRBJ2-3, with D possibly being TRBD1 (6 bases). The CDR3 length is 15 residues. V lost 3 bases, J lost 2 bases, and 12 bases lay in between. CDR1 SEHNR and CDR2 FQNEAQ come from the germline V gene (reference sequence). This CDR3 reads CASSFRGGPTDTQYF. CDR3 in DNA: TGTGCCAGCAGCTTCCGAGGGGGACCCACAGATACGCAGTATTTT.